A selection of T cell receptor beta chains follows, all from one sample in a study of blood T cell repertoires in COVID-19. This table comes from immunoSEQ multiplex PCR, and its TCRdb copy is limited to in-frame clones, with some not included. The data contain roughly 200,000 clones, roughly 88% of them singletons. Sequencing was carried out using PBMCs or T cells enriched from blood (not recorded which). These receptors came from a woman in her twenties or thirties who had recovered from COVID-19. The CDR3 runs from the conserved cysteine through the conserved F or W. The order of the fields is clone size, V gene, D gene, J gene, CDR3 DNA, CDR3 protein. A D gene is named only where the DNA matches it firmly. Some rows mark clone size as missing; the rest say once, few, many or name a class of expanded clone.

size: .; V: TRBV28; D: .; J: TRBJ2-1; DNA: TGTGCCAGCACAGGATGGGTTAAAAGGGAACTAGCTATCAATGAGCAGTTCTTC; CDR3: CASTGWVKRELAINEQFF
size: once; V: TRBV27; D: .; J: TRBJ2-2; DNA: TGTGCCAGCAGTTTCCCCGGCAGAGAGACAGTCGGGGAGCTGTTTTTT; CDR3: CASSFPGRETVGELFF
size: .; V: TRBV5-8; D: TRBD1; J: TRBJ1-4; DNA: TGTGCCAGCAGCTCAAGACAGGGGGTCAATGAAAAACTGTTTTTT; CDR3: CASSSRQGVNEKLFF
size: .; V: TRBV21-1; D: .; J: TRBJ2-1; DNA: TGTGCCAGCAGAACAGCAGCCTGGGAGGGACTAGCGGGTTACAATGAGCAGTTCTTC; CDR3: CASRTAAWEGLAGYNEQFF
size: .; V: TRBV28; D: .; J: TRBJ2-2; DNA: TGTGCCAGCCGAGACCGCGGCACCGGGGAGCTGTTTTTT; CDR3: CASRDRGTGELFF
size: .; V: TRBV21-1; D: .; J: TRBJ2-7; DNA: TGTGCCAGCAGCCCTGGGGGGAGCTCCTACGAGCAGTACTTC; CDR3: CASSPGGSSYEQYF
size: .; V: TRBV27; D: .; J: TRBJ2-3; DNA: TGTGCCAGCAGCTTTTCCCCCCTAGATACGCAGTATTTT; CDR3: CASSFSPLDTQYF
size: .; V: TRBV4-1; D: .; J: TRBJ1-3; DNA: TGCGCCAGCAGCCAGGACAGTTACTCTGGAAACACCATATATTTT; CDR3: CASSQDSYSGNTIYF
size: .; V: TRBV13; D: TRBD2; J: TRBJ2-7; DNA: TGTGCCAGCAGCTTAGGGGCTAGCGGGAGACACGAGCAGTACTTC; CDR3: CASSLGASGRHEQYF
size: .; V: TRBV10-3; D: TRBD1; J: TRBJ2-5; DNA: TGTGCCATCAGTGACCAGGGACAGGGTCTGTTCCAAGGAGAGACCCAGTACTTC; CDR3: CAISDQGQGLFQGETQYF
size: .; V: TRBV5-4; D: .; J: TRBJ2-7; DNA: TGTGCCAGCAGCTTATGGGGAGAGGGCTACGAGCAGTACTTC; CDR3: CASSLWGEGYEQYF
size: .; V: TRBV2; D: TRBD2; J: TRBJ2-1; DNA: TGTGCCAGCATGCTCACGAGCGGGGGCTTCAATGAGCAGTTCTTC; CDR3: CASMLTSGGFNEQFF
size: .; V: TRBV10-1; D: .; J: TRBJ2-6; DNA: TGCGCCTGGGGCGGGACCGGGGCCAACGTCCTGACTTTC; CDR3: CAWGGTGANVLTF
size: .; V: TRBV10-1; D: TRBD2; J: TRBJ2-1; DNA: TGCGCCAGCAGTGGGGCACTTAGCGGGAGTGAGCAGTTCTTC; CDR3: CASSGALSGSEQFF
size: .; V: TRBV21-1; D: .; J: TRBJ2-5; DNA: TGTGCCAGCAGCCCCGACAGTCAAGAGACCCAGTACTTC; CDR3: CASSPDSQETQYF
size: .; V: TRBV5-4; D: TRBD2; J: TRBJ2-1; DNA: TGTGCCAGCAGCCCAAGCGGGAGGGCTCAGGATGAGCAGTTCTTC; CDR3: CASSPSGRAQDEQFF
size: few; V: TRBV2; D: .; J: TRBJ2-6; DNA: TGTGCCAGCAGTGTTGGAGGGTCCGGGGCCAACGTCCTGACTTTC; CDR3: CASSVGGSGANVLTF
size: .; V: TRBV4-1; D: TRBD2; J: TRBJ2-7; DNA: TGCGCCAGCAGCCAAGAGTGGGGAGGACTAGCGGGACAAATTCCCTACGAGCAGTACTTC; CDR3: CASSQEWGGLAGQIPYEQYF
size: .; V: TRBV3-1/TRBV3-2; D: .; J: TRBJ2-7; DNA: TGTGCCAGCAGCCAAGATGGGGCCTTCCCCTCCTACGAGCAGTACTTC; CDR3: CASSQDGAFPSYEQYF
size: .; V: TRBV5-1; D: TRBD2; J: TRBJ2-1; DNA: TGCGCCAGCAGCTTCCCCACTAGCGGGAGGGCCCGGTCCTACAATGAGCAGTTCTTC; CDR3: CASSFPTSGRARSYNEQFF
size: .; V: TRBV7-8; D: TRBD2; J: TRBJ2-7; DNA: TGTGCCAGCAGCCCGAAGGGGACTAGCGGGACGAGCTCCTACGAGCAGTACTTC; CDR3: CASSPKGTSGTSSYEQYF
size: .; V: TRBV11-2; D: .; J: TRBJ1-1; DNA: TGTGCCAGCAGCTTTTCCGGGAATGAAGCTTTCTTT; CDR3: CASSFSGNEAFF
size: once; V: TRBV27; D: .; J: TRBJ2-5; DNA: TGTGCCAGCAGTTTGGGGGCGGCCCAGTACTTC; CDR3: CASSLGAAQYF
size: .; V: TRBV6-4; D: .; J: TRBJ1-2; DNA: TGTGCCAGCAGTGCGAACTATAAGACAGGCTATGGCTACACCTTC; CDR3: CASSANYKTGYGYTF
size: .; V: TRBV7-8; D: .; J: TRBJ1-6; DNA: TGTGCCAGCAGCCCATCACAGGGAAATAATTCACCCCTCCACTTT; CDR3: CASSPSQGNNSPLHF
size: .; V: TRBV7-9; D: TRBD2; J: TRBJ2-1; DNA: TGTGCCAGCAGCGTGTCGACTAGCGGGGCAAACAATGAGCAGTTCTTC; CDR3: CASSVSTSGANNEQFF
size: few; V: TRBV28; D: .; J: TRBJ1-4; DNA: TGTGCCAGCGGTCGGACTAATGAAAAACTGTTTTTT; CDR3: CASGRTNEKLFF
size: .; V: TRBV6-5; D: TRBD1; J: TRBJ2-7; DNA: TGTGCCAGCAACCTAGGTGGGACAGGGATCCTAGAGCAGTACTTC; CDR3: CASNLGGTGILEQYF
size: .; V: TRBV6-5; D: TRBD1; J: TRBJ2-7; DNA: TGTGCCAGCAGCGGGACAGGGGCCTCCTACGAGCAGTACTTC; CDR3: CASSGTGASYEQYF
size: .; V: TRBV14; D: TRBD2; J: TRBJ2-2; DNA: TGTGCCAGCAGCCATCCTGGACTAGCGGGAGCCCTAGCGAACACCGGGGAGCTGTTTTTT; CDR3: CASSHPGLAGALANTGELFF
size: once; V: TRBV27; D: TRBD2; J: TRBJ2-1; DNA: TGTGCCAGCAGACTAGCGGGGAGCAATGAGCAGTTCTTC; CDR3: CASRLAGSNEQFF
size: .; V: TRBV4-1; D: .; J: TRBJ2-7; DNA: TGCGCCAGCAGCCCCTTTACGGGATGGAAGGACGAGCAGTACTTC; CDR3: CASSPFTGWKDEQYF
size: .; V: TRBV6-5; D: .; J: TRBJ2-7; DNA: TGTGCCAGCAGTTGGGGGGGGCCCTACGAGCAGTACTTC; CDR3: CASSWGGPYEQYF
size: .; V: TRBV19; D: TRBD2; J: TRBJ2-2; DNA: TGTGCCAGTACCGACCTAGCGGAAACCGGGGAGCTGTTTTTT; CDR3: CASTDLAETGELFF
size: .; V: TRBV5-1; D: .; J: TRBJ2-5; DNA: TGCGCCAGCAGCTTGGACGGGAGTCAAGAGACCCAGTACTTC; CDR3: CASSLDGSQETQYF
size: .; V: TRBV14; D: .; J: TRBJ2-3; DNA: TGTGCCAGCAGCCAAGATCAGGGACTCGGTACAGATACGCAGTATTTT; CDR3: CASSQDQGLGTDTQYF
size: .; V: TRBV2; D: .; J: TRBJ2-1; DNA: TGTGCCAGCACACCCCAGAGGAAGCAGTTCTTC; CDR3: CASTPQRKQFF
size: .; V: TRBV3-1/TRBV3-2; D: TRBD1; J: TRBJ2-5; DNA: TGTGCCAGCAGCCTGGCTACACCGGGACAGGGAAAGGAGACCCAGTACTTC; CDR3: CASSLATPGQGKETQYF
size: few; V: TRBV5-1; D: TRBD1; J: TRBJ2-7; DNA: TGCGCCAGCAGCGCCGGCGGGACAGGGTCCTACGAGCAGTACTTC; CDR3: CASSAGGTGSYEQYF
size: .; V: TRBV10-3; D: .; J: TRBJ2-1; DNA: TGTGCCATCAGTGATGCTACCAATGAGCAGTTCTTC; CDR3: CAISDATNEQFF
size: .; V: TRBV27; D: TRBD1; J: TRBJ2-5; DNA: TGTGCCAGCAGTTTATTAGGGACAGGGTCCCAAGAGACCCAGTACTTC; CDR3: CASSLLGTGSQETQYF
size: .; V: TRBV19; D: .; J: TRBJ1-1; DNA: TGTGCCAGTAGTATGAATGTGGGGCCTGACATGAACACTGAAGCTTTCTTT; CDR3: CASSMNVGPDMNTEAFF
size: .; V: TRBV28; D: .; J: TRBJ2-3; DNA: TGTGCCAGCAGTCCGAGCGGAGGCACAGATACGCAGTATTTT; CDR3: CASSPSGGTDTQYF
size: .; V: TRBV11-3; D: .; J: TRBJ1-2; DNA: TGTGCCAGCAGCTTAAAAAACAGAGAAAACTATGGCTACACCTTC; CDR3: CASSLKNRENYGYTF
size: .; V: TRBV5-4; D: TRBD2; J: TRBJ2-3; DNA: TGTGCCAGCAGCCCTCCGGGACTAGCGGTCACAGATACGCAGTATTTT; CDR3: CASSPPGLAVTDTQYF
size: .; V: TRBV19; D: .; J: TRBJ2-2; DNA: TGTGCCAGTAGTAACAGGGAGAACACCGGGGAGCTGTTTTTT; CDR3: CASSNRENTGELFF
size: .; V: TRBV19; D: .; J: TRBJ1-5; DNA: TGTGCCAGTAGTTTGGGCCGTTTCGCCAATCAGCCCCAGCATTTT; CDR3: CASSLGRFANQPQHF
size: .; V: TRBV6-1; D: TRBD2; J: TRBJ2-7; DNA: TGTGCCAGCAGTGAAGAGTCCGGGGGGGTTCGGGAGCAGTACTTC; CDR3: CASSEESGGVREQYF
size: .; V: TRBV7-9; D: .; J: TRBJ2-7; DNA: TGTGCCAGCAGCGCCCGGACTGGCGCCTCTAGCAACGAGCAGTACTTC; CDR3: CASSARTGASSNEQYF
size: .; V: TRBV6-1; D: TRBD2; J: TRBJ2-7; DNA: TGTGCCAGCAGCGAAAGGGGACTAGCGGGATTGCCCGACGAGCAGTACTTC; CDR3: CASSERGLAGLPDEQYF